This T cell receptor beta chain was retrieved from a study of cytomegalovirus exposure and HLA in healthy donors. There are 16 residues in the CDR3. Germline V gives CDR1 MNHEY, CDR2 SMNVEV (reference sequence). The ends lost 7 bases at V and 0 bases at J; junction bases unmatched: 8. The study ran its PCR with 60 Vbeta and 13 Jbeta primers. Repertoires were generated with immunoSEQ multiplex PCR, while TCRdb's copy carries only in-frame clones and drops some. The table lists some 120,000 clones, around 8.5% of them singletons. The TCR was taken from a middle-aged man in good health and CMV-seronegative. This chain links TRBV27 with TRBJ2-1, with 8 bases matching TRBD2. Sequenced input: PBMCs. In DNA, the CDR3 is TGTGCCAGCACCCATCGGGGGGGCATCTCCTACAATGAGCAGTTCTTC. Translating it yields CASTHRGGISYNEQFF.